Below are 15 T cell receptor beta chains sequenced from a single sample in a study of T cell changes during pregnancy in multiple sclerosis. The protocol was immunoSEQ multiplex PCR, while the TCRdb copy is restricted to in-frame clones and leaves out a portion. Among roughly 40,000 clones listed, more than 85% were seen once. The sample in question was CD8+ T cells from peripheral blood mononuclear cells, obtained before pregnancy. Every receptor here comes from a female donor with multiple sclerosis, enrolled in a pregnancy study.

The rearrangement joins TRBV5-4 to TRBJ2-5, with 16 bases that match TRBD2. In germline, CDR1 is SGHNT, CDR2 YYREEE (reference sequence). CDR3 length equals 16 residues. V shed 4 bases and J 5 bases; nucleotides not matched to a gene: 5. This chain's CDR3 is CASSTGTSGGVETQYF. DNA of the CDR3: TGTGCCAGCAGCACGGGGACTAGCGGGGGGGTGGAGACCCAGTACTTC. Based on the CDR3 plus reference TRBV5-4 and TRBJ2-5, the full variable domain is ETGVTQSPTHLIKTRGQQVTLRCSSQSGHNTVSWYQQALGQGPQFIFQYYREEENGRGNFPPRFSGLQFPNYSSELNVNALELDDSALYLCASSTGTSGGVETQYFGPGTRLLVL.

The V call is TRBV5-1, the J call TRBJ2-5; 9 bases fit TRBD2. The CDR3 runs to 16 residues. Germline V gives CDR1 SGHRS, CDR2 YFSETQ. V gave up 0 bases and J gave up 4 bases; unmatched junction bases: 7. CDR3 amino acids: CASSLVGLAVLETQYF. CDR3 sequence (DNA): TGCGCCAGCAGCTTGGTGGGACTAGCTGTATTAGAGACCCAGTACTTC.

The rearrangement links TRBV27 to TRBJ2-3, with D perhaps matching TRBD2 (5 bases). From germline, CDR1 is MNHEY and CDR2 SMNVEV (reference sequence). The CDR3 length is 14 residues. The ends were cut back, 4 bases at V and 4 bases at J, with 12 bases in the middle. CDR3 DNA sequence: TGTGCCAGCAGTTGGTTAGCGTCCCCAGATACGCAGTATTTT. It encodes CASSWLASPDTQYF.

This clone has only one observation. The chain uses TRBV27 and TRBJ2-7; D might be TRBD2 (5 bases). V was cut by 5 bases and J by 9 bases, with 20 bases left in between. In germline, CDR1 is MNHEY, CDR2 SMNVEV (reference sequence). The CDR3 loop spans 14 amino acids. The CDR3 is CASSPGPGTPTQYF. In DNA form, the CDR3 reads TGTGCCAGCAGTCCAGGCCCGGGAACACCTACGCAGTACTTC.

V and J are TRBV9 and TRBJ2-7; a possible D gene is TRBD1 (6 bases). Germline V lookup: CDR1 SGDLS, CDR2 YYNGEE. The CDR3 has 14 residues. Trimming took off 2 bases at V and 3 bases at J, with 12 bases between the two ends. This CDR3 is CASSVGQGYYEQYF. CDR3 nucleotide sequence: TGTGCCAGCAGCGTCGGGCAGGGGTACTACGAGCAGTACTTC.

This chain joins TRBV28 and TRBJ1-5, with 7 nucleotides matching TRBD1. CDR1 and CDR2 (germline): MDHEN, SYDVKM. The trim removed 5 bases at V and 5 bases at J, leaving 6 bases unmatched. The CDR3 contains 14 residues. The CDR3 reads CASSVTGSDQPQHF. CDR3 DNA sequence: TGTGCCAGCAGTGTGACAGGGTCGGATCAGCCCCAGCATTTT.

The V gene is TRBV19, the J gene TRBJ2-1; maybe TRBD2 (5 bases). Trimming removed 7 bases from V and 6 bases from J, with 16 bases in between. The CDR3 consists of 14 residues. From germline, CDR1 is LNHDA and CDR2 SQIVND (reference sequence). The CDR3 nucleotides read TGTGCCAGTAACCCACCCGGGGATGTCAATGAGCAGTTCTTC. Its translation: CASNPPGDVNEQFF.

The chain has TRBV27 and TRBJ2-7, with TRBD1 matching over 8 bases. The CDR3 totals 13 residues. The V gene's germline CDR1 is MNHEY and CDR2 SMNVEV (reference sequence). The junction had 6 bases not matched to a gene; V was cut back by 8 bases and J by 3 bases. The CDR3 is CASGVGQGYEQYF. In DNA form, the CDR3 reads TGTGCCAGCGGGGTCGGACAGGGCTACGAGCAGTACTTC.

This sequence joins TRBV7-9 and TRBJ1-5; D uncertain. This CDR3 has 12 amino acids. Germline assignment: CDR1 SEHNR and CDR2 FQNEAQ (reference sequence). V lost 8 bases, J lost 4 bases, and 9 bases lay in between. The DNA for the CDR3 is TGTGCCAGCGGAGCGAATAATCAGCCCCAGCATTTT. This codes for CASGANNQPQHF.

The chain carries TRBV4-3 and TRBJ2-1; possible D gene TRBD1, 6 bases. Germline values: CDR1 LGHNA, CDR2 YSLEER. The CDR3 totals 15 residues. V was pared by 0 bases and J by 4 bases, with 10 bases between. The CDR3 DNA is TGCGCCAGCAGCCAAGATGGGGGCGCATACAATGAGCAGTTCTTC. Its translation: CASSQDGGAYNEQFF.

The J gene is TRBJ2-1, the V gene TRBV7-9, with D tentatively TRBD2 (5 bases). V gave up 6 bases and J gave up 6 bases, with 12 bases separating them. The CDR3 consists of 13 residues. In germline, CDR1 is SEHNR, CDR2 FQNEAQ (reference sequence). The CDR3 coding sequence is TGTGCCAGCAGACCGACCGGGGTCAATGAGCAGTTCTTC. It is translated as CASRPTGVNEQFF.

The chain recombines TRBV7-9 with TRBJ1-1, with unresolved D. V gave up 3 bases and J gave up 1 base, with 6 bases separating them. The CDR3 has 13 residues. In germline, CDR1 is SEHNR, CDR2 FQNEAQ (reference sequence). The CDR3 sequence: CASSFRGNTEAFF. In DNA, the CDR3 is TGTGCCAGCAGCTTTCGGGGGAACACTGAAGCTTTCTTT.

This chain joins TRBV15 and TRBJ2-1; 10 nucleotides agree with TRBD2. This CDR3 is 15 amino acids long. Germline V gene lookup returns CDR1 LNHNV and CDR2 YYDKDF (reference sequence). Losses at the gene ends were 6 bases for V and 5 bases for J; bases not matched to a gene: 7. The CDR3 here is CATREVTSGDNEQFF. The DNA of the CDR3 is TGTGCCACCAGGGAGGTCACTAGCGGGGACAATGAGCAGTTCTTC.

The chain is built from TRBV6-5 and TRBJ1-2, with D perhaps TRBD1 (5 bases). Trimming removed 0 bases from V and 4 bases from J, with 9 bases in between. This CDR3 spans 14 amino acids. Per germline, CDR1 MNHEY and CDR2 SVGAGI. DNA of the CDR3: TGTGCCAGCAGTTACTCTGGGGCAGGCTATGGCTACACCTTC. Amino acids: CASSYSGAGYGYTF.

The rearrangement joins TRBV9 to TRBJ2-3; tentative D call: TRBD2 (5 bases). Trimming stripped 4 bases from V and 5 bases from J, with 8 bases between. CDR3 length: 12 amino acids. CDR1 and CDR2 (germline): SGDLS, YYNGEE. Written as DNA, the CDR3 is TGTGCCAGCAGCCCGAGCGGAGATACGCAGTATTTT. This translates into CASSPSGDTQYF.